The next 8 T cell receptor beta chains were all read from a single sample in a study of T cell responses to AZD1222 COVID-19 vaccine. Clones were read by immunoSEQ multiplex PCR, and TCRdb kept only the in-frame ones, dropping some. The sample yields about 85,000 clones, 88% seen once. The sample here was peripheral blood, taken on day 0 of MenACWY control vaccination. All receptors derive from an adult in good health.

This chain joins TRBV6-5 and TRBJ1-6, with D possibly TRBD1 on 5 matching bases. The germline V gene has CDR1 MNHEY and CDR2 SVGAGI. V was cut by 7 bases and J by 10 bases, with 11 bases left in between. The CDR3 extends over 12 amino acids. This CDR3 reads CASTFRDSPLHF. The DNA of the CDR3 is TGTGCCAGCACTTTCAGGGACTCACCCCTCCACTTT.

This clone was recorded only once. The V gene is TRBV29-1, the J gene TRBJ1-4; TRBD1 agrees at 10 bases. V lost 5 bases, J lost 7 bases, and 4 bases stayed unmatched. This CDR3 is 13 amino acids long. CDR1 and CDR2 from the germline V gene are SQVTM and ANQGSEA. Written as DNA, the CDR3 is TGCAGCGTTCGAGGGGACAGGGGTGAAAAACTGTTTTTT. Translated, it gives CSVRGDRGEKLFF.

In this sample, this clone turned up once. V is TRBV7-8 and J is TRBJ1-2; D gene ambiguous. CDR3 length: 14 residues. CDR1 is SGHVS and CDR2 is FQNEAQ in the germline V gene. V was clipped by 0 bases and J by 3 bases, with 8 bases between them. CDR3 DNA: TGTGCCAGCAGCTTAGCTCAGGTAGACTATGGCTACACCTTC. It yields the protein CASSLAQVDYGYTF.

This clone was recorded a few times. The chain couples TRBV7-8 to TRBJ2-5, with D possibly TRBD1 on 6 matching bases. The CDR3 runs 16 residues. Trimming cost V 5 bases and J 0 bases, with 16 bases left between them. Germline loops: CDR1 SGHVS, CDR2 FQNEAQ. CDR3 protein: CASSSYGTGYQETQYF. Here the CDR3 DNA reads TGTGCCAGCAGCAGCTATGGTACAGGGTACCAAGAGACCCAGTACTTC.

CDR3 coding DNA: TGTGCCAGCAGTTACAGGAACACTGAAGCTTTCTTT. As protein: CASSYRNTEAFF. The chain couples TRBV6-5 to TRBJ1-1, with no clear D. The CDR3 extends over 12 amino acids. Germline loops: CDR1 MNHEY, CDR2 SVGAGI. The ends were cut back, 2 bases at V and 1 base at J, with 2 bases in the middle.

As DNA, the CDR3 is TGTGCCACCAGTCGGGGACAGTTTAATTCACCCCTCCACTTT. Protein sequence: CATSRGQFNSPLHF. This chain uses TRBV15 with TRBJ1-6, with 7 bases aligning to TRBD1. This CDR3 comprises 14 residues. V dropped 6 bases and J dropped 6; count of bases not matched to a gene: 5. Germline assignment: CDR1 LNHNV and CDR2 YYDKDF (reference sequence).

The rearrangement uses TRBV19 and TRBJ1-5; the D gene is possibly TRBD1 (6 bases). The V gene's germline CDR1 is LNHDA and CDR2 SQIVND (reference sequence). This CDR3 spans 15 amino acids. The V gene lost 7 bases and the J gene lost 0 bases, with 13 bases spanning the gap. CDR3 region: CASNQRGDSNQPQHF. CDR3 coding DNA: TGTGCCAGTAACCAGAGGGGGGATAGCAATCAGCCCCAGCATTTT.

The chain uses TRBV5-1 and TRBJ1-1, with D maybe TRBD1 (5 bases). This CDR3 comprises 15 residues. The germline CDR1 and CDR2 sequences are SGHRS and YFSETQ. V was cut by 1 base and J by 5 bases, with 15 bases left in between. The CDR3 coding sequence is TGCGCCAGCAGCTTGCAGTCTGGCCAGGGAACTGAAGCTTTCTTT. Translation: CASSLQSGQGTEAFF.